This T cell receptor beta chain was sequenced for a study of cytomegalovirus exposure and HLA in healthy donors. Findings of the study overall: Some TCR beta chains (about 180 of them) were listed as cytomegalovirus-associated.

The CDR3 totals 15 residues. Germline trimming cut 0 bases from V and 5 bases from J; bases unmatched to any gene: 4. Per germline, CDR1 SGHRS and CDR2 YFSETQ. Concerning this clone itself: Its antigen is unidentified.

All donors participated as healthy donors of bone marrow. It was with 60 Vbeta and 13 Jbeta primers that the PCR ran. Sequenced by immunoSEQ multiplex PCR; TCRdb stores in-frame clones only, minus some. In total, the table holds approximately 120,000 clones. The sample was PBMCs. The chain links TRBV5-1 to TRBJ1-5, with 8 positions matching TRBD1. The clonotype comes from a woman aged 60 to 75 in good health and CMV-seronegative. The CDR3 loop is CASSLAGGAYQPQHF. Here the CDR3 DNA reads TGCGCCAGCAGCTTGGCAGGGGGCGCGTATCAGCCCCAGCATTTT.